A single T cell receptor beta chain is shown here with its context. Its antigen is not known. The record originates from a study of blood T cells in healthy people across ages. Overall study results and limits: A strong correlation was found between TCR beta diversity and the percentage of naive T cells.

The authors ran a second PCR of 7 to 11 cycles using a sample-barcoded 5' primer and a J-beta primer mix. TCRdb passed the 5' RACE reads through MiXCR, listing each CDR3 protein once. Here the sample spans some 1,800,000 distinct CDR3 sequences, 35% to 50% being singletons. Trimming cost V 4 bases and J 2 bases; bases outside gene matches: 7. Germline V CDR1 and CDR2: DFQATT, SNEGSKA (reference sequence). The CDR3 is 14 residues long. Sequenced sample: blood. The rearrangement uses TRBV20-1 and TRBJ1-2, with 7 bases fitting TRBD1. This receptor was taken from a human donor in good health. The CDR3: CSAKGDRGNYGYTF. CDR3 in DNA: TGCAGTGCTAAGGGGGACAGAGGGAACTATGGCTACACCTTC.